One and the same sample provided the 13 T cell receptor beta chains below, sequenced in a study of chemoradiotherapy in HPV16-positive cancers. Sequencing was performed with immunoSEQ multiplex PCR; in TCRdb, only in-frame clones are kept and a portion is missing. The table records roughly 5,400 clones, 88% of them present only once. The source was blood, collected from a patient who underwent chemoradiotherapy. These TCRs come from a human donor with HPV-associated anogenital cancer.

This clone appeared a few times. The chain uses TRBV18 and TRBJ1-6, with 10 bases lining up with TRBD1. With 3 bases clipped from V and 9 bases from J, the junction kept 11 bases outside the gene matches. The CDR3 spans 17 residues. The germline V gene encodes CDR1 KGHSH and CDR2 LQKENI. The CDR3 sequence is CASSPVTSGQGVSPLHF. CDR3 sequence (DNA): TGTGCCAGCTCACCGGTGACATCCGGACAGGGGGTTTCACCCCTCCACTTT.

The V gene is TRBV9, the J gene TRBJ2-7; no reliable D call. V was trimmed by 0 bases and J by 3 bases, leaving 10 bases between them. This CDR3 comprises 14 residues. Germline CDR1 is SGDLS and CDR2 is YYNGEE. The CDR3 nucleotides are TGTGCCAGCAGCGTAGCGGAGTCGAGCTACGAGCAGTACTTC. Translation: CASSVAESSYEQYF.

The gene calls are TRBV5-4 and TRBJ2-5, with 10 bases lining up with TRBD2. Trimming at V came to 4 bases and at J to 5 bases, leaving 5 bases not matched to a gene. Germline CDR1 is SGHNT and CDR2 is YYREEE (reference sequence). This CDR3 comprises 14 residues. CDR3 in DNA: TGTGCCAGCAGCCCCAGGACTAGCGGTGAGACCCAGTACTTC. Translated: CASSPRTSGETQYF.

By share, this clone ranks as medium-sized. This chain links TRBV6-5 with TRBJ2-2; possible D gene TRBD1, 6 bases. In germline, CDR1 is MNHEY, CDR2 SVGAGI. The CDR3 spans 15 residues. Trimming took 6 bases from V and 6 from J, leaving 17 bases between them. CDR3 amino acids: CASSSQTGVPGELFF. In DNA form, the CDR3 reads TGTGCCAGCAGCTCCCAGACAGGAGTGCCCGGGGAGCTGTTTTTT.

The chain couples TRBV19 to TRBJ2-2, with D possibly TRBD2 on 5 matching bases. The V and J ends lost 3 bases and 2 bases respectively, with 13 bases between them. The CDR3 runs 16 residues. Looked up from germline, CDR1 is LNHDA and CDR2 is SQIVND (reference sequence). The chain's CDR3 is CASSIGLAANTGELFF. DNA for the CDR3: TGTGCCAGTAGTATCGGTCTAGCAGCCAACACCGGGGAGCTGTTTTTT.

V gene TRBV14 combines with J gene TRBJ2-3; D may be TRBD1 or TRBD2 (5 bases each). The CDR3 length is 16 residues. V lost 4 bases, J lost 3 bases, and 17 bases lay in between. Germline V gene data show CDR1 as SGHDN and CDR2 as FVKESK. CDR3 DNA: TGTGCCAGCAGCCCGGGGCCCTCTATCGGGACAGATACGCAGTATTTT. Its translation: CASSPGPSIGTDTQYF.

There are a few counts of this clone. This chain connects TRBV4-1 to TRBJ1-5; tentatively, D is TRBD1 (5 bases). The germline gives CDR1 MGHRA, CDR2 YSYEKL. This CDR3 is built from 16 residues. The germline V and J ends were trimmed by 8 bases and 1 base, with 18 bases remaining between them. The CDR3 sequence is CASGEGGGRSNQPQHF. The CDR3 DNA reads TGCGCCAGCGGAGAGGGCGGGGGACGAAGCAATCAGCCCCAGCATTTT.

On this clone: The junction and the germline gene differ at one end; a read error may be behind it. The V and J genes are TRBV7-9 and TRBJ2-3; 8 bases are a match to TRBD2. The CDR3 consists of 17 residues. CDR1 and CDR2 from the germline V gene are SEHNR and FQNEAQ (reference sequence). The CDR3 DNA reads TGTACCAGCAGCCGTACGGGGGGGAGAAGACGCACAGATACGCAGTATTTT. This sequence encodes CTSSRTGGRRRTDTQYF.

The V call is TRBV7-2, the J call TRBJ2-1; 15 bases line up with TRBD2. The CDR3 is 15 residues long. Looked up from germline, CDR1 is SGHTA and CDR2 is FQGNSA. After removal of 3 bases from V and 7 bases from J, the junction contained 1 base not matched to a gene. CDR3 nucleotides: TGTGCCAGCAGCTTGGGACTAGCGGGAGGAAATGAGCAGTTCTTC. Its translation is CASSLGLAGGNEQFF.

This sequence joins TRBV7-9 and TRBJ2-7; 14 bases are a match to TRBD2. This CDR3 contains 15 residues. Germline CDR1 is SEHNR and CDR2 is FQNEAQ (reference sequence). V lost 5 bases, J lost 4 bases, and 4 bases stayed unmatched. CDR3 DNA sequence: TGTGCCAGCAGCGGGGGACTAGCGGGAGATTACGAGCAGTACTTC. As protein: CASSGGLAGDYEQYF.

A few counts support this clone. V and J are TRBV6-5 and TRBJ2-7; 10 positions agree with TRBD2. This CDR3 comprises 15 residues. The V gene end was trimmed by 0 bases and the J gene end by 5 bases; junction bases not matched to a gene: 4. The germline CDR1 and CDR2 sequences are MNHEY and SVGAGI. Written as DNA, the CDR3 is TGTGCCAGCAGTTACTCAGCGCTAGCGGGAGACGAGCAGTACTTC. As protein: CASSYSALAGDEQYF.

By sample fraction, this clone is hyperexpanded (1% or more). V gene TRBV7-9 combines with J gene TRBJ2-5; D call uncertain. CDR1 is SEHNR and CDR2 is FQNEAQ in the germline V gene (reference sequence). V lost 2 bases to trimming and J lost 1 base, with 11 bases between them. CDR3 size: 15 residues. The CDR3 protein is CASSLPFSGQETQYF. CDR3 nucleotide sequence: TGTGCCAGCAGCTTACCCTTCTCCGGCCAAGAGACCCAGTACTTC.

The rearrangement joins TRBV6-5 to TRBJ2-1; 10 bases are shared with TRBD2. With 5 bases clipped from V and 3 bases from J, the junction kept 4 bases outside the gene matches. CDR1 and CDR2 (germline): MNHEY, SVGAGI. The CDR3 contains 15 residues. CDR3 bases: TGTGCCAGCAGTCCCTTAGCGGGGGGCTACAATGAGCAGTTCTTC. Translated, it gives CASSPLAGGYNEQFF.